This TCR beta chain was profiled in a study of blood T cell repertoires in COVID-19. Across the whole study: Sites in the United States, Italy and Spain provided acute and convalescent COVID-19 samples. In each case, the material was cDNA or gDNA derived from T cells, B-cell-depleted T cells, or PBMCs.

Study processing details: Counts of nucleated cells, estimated from reference gene primer amplification, were obtained. TCRdb keeps only in-frame clones here, not all; method: immunoSEQ multiplex PCR. The D gene and trimming were derived from the DNA, and the V and J assignments and clone size from that table. The data show some 150,000 clones, around four fifths seen once. J was trimmed by 4 bases and V by 0 bases; bases with no gene match: 12. Germline values: CDR1 LGHDT, CDR2 YNNKEL (reference sequence). The CDR3 consists of 20 residues. The specimen was PBMCs or T cells enriched from blood (not recorded which). The clonotype originates from a woman aged 35 to 49 who had recovered from COVID-19. The J gene is TRBJ2-7, the V gene TRBV3-1 (or the pseudogene TRBV3-2); 16 bases are a match to TRBD2. The CDR3 protein is CASSQEGLAGGPLTWYEQYF. The CDR3, as DNA: TGTGCCAGCAGCCAAGAGGGACTAGCGGGAGGGCCCTTAACCTGGTACGAGCAGTACTTC.